This entry describes one TCR beta chain. This clonotype has at least ten counts. Its specific antigen is unknown. The input lacks base qualities; no much larger clone sits a single base away. The data are from a study of CD8 T cells in ankylosing spondylitis (dated by TCRdb to between 2016 and 2019). Background on the whole study: The study set out to find disease-linked TCR variants by profiling T cell receptor beta repertoires in ankylosing spondylitis patients and healthy donors. Peripheral blood samples were taken, and synovial fluid was additionally collected from ankylosing spondylitis patients. The full study cohort comprised around 25 ankylosing spondylitis patients and over a hundred healthy donors. The investigation overall reported the following: Some of the motif variants had been reported before in the synovial fluid and blood of reactive arthritis patients, a finding that suggests common disease-initiation mechanisms. According to the report, matched synovial fluid samples from ankylosing spondylitis patients were significantly enriched for the disease-linked clones. The disease-linked clones had a CD8+ phenotype and were found at relatively low frequencies in peripheral blood. Blood from ankylosing spondylitis patients appeared to be characterized by a TCR beta motif made up of several highly homologous amino acid variants.

Sequencing was carried out with an Illumina HiSeq 2500. Quantitative 5'-RACE with molecular barcodes was used to prepare TCR beta libraries. Per the original workflow: A new computational method, built on a probabilistic model of VDJ rearrangement, was used to identify disease-linked TCR variants. In TCRdb, the public reads were trimmed at Q25 with fastp and aligned with MiXCR, with productive beta chains retained. Rows are combined by CDR3 protein, so each entry shows the most common genes and DNA. TCRdb assigned the V and J calls; the authors' analysis was not used. A total of approximately 340,000 distinct CDR3 sequences appear in this sample, approximately 14% of them only once. Of the sample, 1.1% is held by the ten largest clones. This receptor was taken from a male donor with ankylosing spondylitis or in good health (not recorded which). What was sequenced was blood, either unsorted or a sorted T cell fraction (not recorded which).

The DNA sequence is as follows: TGTGCCAGCAGTTTTTATGGGACAGGAAACACCGGGGAGCTGTTTTTT. It translates as CASSFYGTGNTGELFF. The chain links TRBV27 with TRBJ2-2, with 8 middle bases fitting TRBD1. The CDR3 spans 16 residues, from the cysteine through the phenylalanine. CDR3 DNA is the only sequence kept; it has 48 bases, read in frame from the first base. The germline V gene (reference sequence) specifies MNHEY as CDR1 and SMNVEV as CDR2. Trimming removed 3 bases from V and 2 bases from J; the gene matches leave 5 bases unexplained.